This T cell receptor (beta chain) was sequenced in a study of beta chain features in type 1 diabetes. Study-wide results and caveats: Insertion counts at VDJ junctions were lower in type 1 diabetes patients, who also showed more deletions there. Shorter TCRB CDR3s, moderately but significantly so, marked every one of the four CD4+ subsets in Type 1 diabetes patients.

As for this clone: The antigen remains unidentified.

Trimming stripped 2 bases from V and 2 bases from J, with 10 bases between. The germline V gene has CDR1 LGHNA and CDR2 YSLEER. CDR3 length: 15 amino acids. The entirety of the isolated RNA underwent reverse transcription, so expressed TCRB transcripts were sequenced. The protocol was immunoSEQ multiplex PCR, while the TCRdb copy is restricted to in-frame clones and leaves out a portion. The sample comprises about 140,000 clones, 9% to 10% of which are singletons, and 0.55% to 0.75% rests with the top ten. The receptor was derived from a woman in her thirties or forties in good health. The chain couples TRBV4-3 to TRBJ1-3; D call uncertain. The sample taken for sequencing was central memory CD4+ T cells from blood. The CDR3 DNA is TGCGCCAGCAGCCAAAGAGGGCGTGCTGGAAACACCATATATTTT. Translating it yields CASSQRGRAGNTIYF.